The source of this T cell receptor beta chain is a study of T cells in Graves' hyperthyroidism and ophthalmopathy (dated by TCRdb to about 2019). About the study as a whole: Peripheral blood samples were taken at the time of initial diagnosis, prior to any treatment. To identify distinguishing TCR V-J signatures, a discovery cohort of 100 or so patients was used, comprising roughly 45 with Graves' ophthalmopathy and 55 to 65 with stable Graves' hyperthyroidism. An independent validation cohort of fewer than 20 hyperthyroidism patients and 17 patients who later progressed to ophthalmopathy tested prospective prediction of ophthalmopathy. The roughly 100 discovery patients were divided at random into training and test sets in a 7:3 ratio. In roughly six Graves' hyperthyroidism patients, the study also compared T-cell repertoires from thyroid tissue with T-cell repertoires from blood. After blood sampling, hyperthyroidism patients were treated with methimazole at a starting dose of 30 mg daily, and ophthalmopathy patients were treated with high-dose intravenous methylprednisolone. The paper reports TCR Vbeta CDR3 sequencing of some 140 peripheral blood samples: approximately 41 ophthalmopathy, about 75 hyperthyroidism and around 17 progressor patients. Broad study findings and their caveats: During validation, the model predicted progression to ophthalmopathy a median of approximately six months ahead of onset, with approximately 70% sensitivity and around 72% specificity. A 13 V-J signature model separated ophthalmopathy from stable hyperthyroidism, with approximately 86% sensitivity and roughly 81% specificity in cross-validation and 80%/75% in testing. Sample size was not statistically predetermined, and blinding of investigators to group allocation was not performed. Most expanded thyroid clonotypes (frequency above 0.001) were also found in blood, which suggests that blood repertoires may mirror thyroid immune responses.

Concerning this clonotype: This clone's antigen is unknown. It may be a read error: a sequence one base away is much more abundant.

Ophthalmopathy patients had moderately to severely active disease, with a Clinical Activity Score of 3 or more, a NOSPECS grade of 4 or more, and a disease duration of less than 3 months. Any patient with an uncontrolled infection, another autoimmune disease, pregnancy or lactation was excluded. Clinical symptoms, serum thyroxine and TRAb, thyroid ultrasound, and orbital computed tomography formed the basis for the diagnoses. PBMCs were isolated from more than 8 ml of fresh peripheral blood by Ficoll-Paque density gradient centrifugation. Total RNA was extracted with Trizol reagent, and quality was checked on an Agilent 2100 Bioanalyzer. TCR beta CDR3 regions were amplified from RNA transcripts. The first round of RT-PCR for the TCR CDR3 was performed with the HTBI primer set and the Qiagen OneStep RT-PCR kit. The libraries were constructed in a second round of multiplex PCR and then size-selected and purified. Libraries were sequenced paired-end with 100 bp reads on an Illumina HiSeq2000. The source study handled its data this way. SOAPnuke was used to process the raw data, throwing out any read that contained adapters or uncalled bases, had a mean Phred below 15, or lacked an exact constant-primer or identifier match. High-quality paired reads were merged with COPE v1.2.5, and unique nucleotide sequences were defined as clonotypes. Clonotypes were aligned to IMGT TRBV, TRBD and TRBJ reference segments using MiTCR v1.1. Analysis was restricted to V-J combinations with a frequency above 0.0001, which covered 99% to 99.2% of repertoires. A TCS score was defined as the ratio of F50 (clonal expansion) to E x V (chaos), with BLOSUM62-based TCRdist applied between CDR3 peptides within each V-J. Welch's t-statistics and random forest reduced roughly 500 V-J features to about 12, which were used in a naive Bayes classifier (R e1071). TCRdb reran the public reads through fastp at Q25 and MiXCR, keeping productive beta chains. Rows matching on CDR3 protein sequence are summarized as one entry with the most common DNA and genes. The V and J calls and clone size come from TCRdb's table, not from the authors' own analysis. A total of about 410,000 distinct CDR3 sequences appear in this sample, about 14% of them only once. 15% to 20% of the sample lies in the top ten.

The sample was blood. The receptor was derived from a woman aged 30 to 39 with Graves' ophthalmopathy.

Here is the DNA: TGTGCCAGCAGCTTAGCGGGGATAAGCGGGAGTTTGATGCGGACCCAGTACTTC. The translation is CASSLAGISGSLMRTQYF. Here the chain combines TRBV7-6 and TRBJ2-5, and TRBD2 matches 8 of the central bases. Reading the germline V gene gives CDR1 SGHVS and CDR2 FNYEAQ. From cysteine to phenylalanine, the CDR3 is 18 amino acids long. The sequence is cut down to CDR3 DNA, 54 bases in frame from base 1. The V end gives up 0 bases and the J end 7 bases, leaving 16 bases in the junction not matched to a gene.